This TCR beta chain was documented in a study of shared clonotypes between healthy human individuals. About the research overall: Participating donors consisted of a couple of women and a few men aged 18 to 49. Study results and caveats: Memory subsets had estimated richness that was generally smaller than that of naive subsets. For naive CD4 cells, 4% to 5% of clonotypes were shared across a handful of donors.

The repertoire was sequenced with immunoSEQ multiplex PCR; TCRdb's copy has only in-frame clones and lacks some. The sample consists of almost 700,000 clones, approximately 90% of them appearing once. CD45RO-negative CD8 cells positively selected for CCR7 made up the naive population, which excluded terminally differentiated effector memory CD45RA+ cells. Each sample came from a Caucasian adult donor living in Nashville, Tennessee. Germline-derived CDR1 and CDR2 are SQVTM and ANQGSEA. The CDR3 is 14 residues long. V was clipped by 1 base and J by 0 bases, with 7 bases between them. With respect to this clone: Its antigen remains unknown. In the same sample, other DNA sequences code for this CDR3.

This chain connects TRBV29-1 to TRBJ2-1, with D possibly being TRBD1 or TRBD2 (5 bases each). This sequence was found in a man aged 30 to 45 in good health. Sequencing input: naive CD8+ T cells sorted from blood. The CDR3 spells CSVEAGSSYNEQFF. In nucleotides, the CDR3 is TGCAGCGTTGAAGCAGGGAGCTCCTACAATGAGCAGTTCTTC.